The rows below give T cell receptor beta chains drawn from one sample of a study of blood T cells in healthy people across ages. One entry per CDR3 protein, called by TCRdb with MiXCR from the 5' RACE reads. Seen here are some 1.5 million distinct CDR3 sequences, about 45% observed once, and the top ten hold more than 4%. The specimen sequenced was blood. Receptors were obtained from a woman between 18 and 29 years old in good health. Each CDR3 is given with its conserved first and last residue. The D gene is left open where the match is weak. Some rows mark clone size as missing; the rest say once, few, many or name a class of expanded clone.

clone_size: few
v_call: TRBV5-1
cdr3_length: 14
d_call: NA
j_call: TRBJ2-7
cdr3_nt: TGCGCCAGCAGCTTGGCCGAGGGGAGGTACGAGCAGTACTTC
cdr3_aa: CASSLAEGRYEQYF

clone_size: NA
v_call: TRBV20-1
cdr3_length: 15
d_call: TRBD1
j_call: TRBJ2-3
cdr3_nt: TGCAGTGCTAGGGGGGACAGGGGAGGCCCAGATACGCAGTATTTT
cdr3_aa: CSARGDRGGPDTQYF

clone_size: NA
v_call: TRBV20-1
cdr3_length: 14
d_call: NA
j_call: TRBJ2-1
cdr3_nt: TGCAGTGCTAGTCACAGGTGGTACCAAGAGACCCAGTTCTTC
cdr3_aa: CSASHRWYQETQFF

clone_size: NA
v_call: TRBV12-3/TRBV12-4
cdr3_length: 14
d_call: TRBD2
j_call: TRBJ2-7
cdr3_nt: TGTGCCAGCAGGGGGACTAGCTTATACAATGAGCAGTACTTC
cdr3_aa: CASRGTSLYNEQYF

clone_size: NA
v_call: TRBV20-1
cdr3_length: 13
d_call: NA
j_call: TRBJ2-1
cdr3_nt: TGCAGTGCTAGAAACCAACCCGGGTATGAGCAGTTCTTC
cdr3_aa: CSARNQPGYEQFF

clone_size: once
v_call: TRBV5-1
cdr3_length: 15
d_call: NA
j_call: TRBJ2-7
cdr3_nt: TGCGCCAGCAGCGGCACCTCCGGGAGCTCCTACGAGCAGTACTTC
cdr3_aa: CASSGTSGSSYEQYF

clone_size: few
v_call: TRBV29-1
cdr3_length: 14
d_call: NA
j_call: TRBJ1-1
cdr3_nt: TGCAGCGTCAAAGGTCGTAACATGAACACTGAAGCTTTCTTT
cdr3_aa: CSVKGRNMNTEAFF

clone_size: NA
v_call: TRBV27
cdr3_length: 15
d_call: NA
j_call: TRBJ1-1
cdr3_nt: TGTGCCAGCAGTTTATCAGGGGGGGCATCCACTGGAGCTTTCTTT
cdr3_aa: CASSLSGGASTGAFF

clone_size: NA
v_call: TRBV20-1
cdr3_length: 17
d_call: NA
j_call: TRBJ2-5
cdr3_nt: TGCAGTGCCCGTAGACGGGTCCGGGGCAGGTTTGGAGAGACCCAGTACTTC
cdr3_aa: CSARRRVRGRFGETQYF

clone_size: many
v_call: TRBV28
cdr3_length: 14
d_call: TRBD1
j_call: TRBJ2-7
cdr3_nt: TGTGCCAGCAGTTGGACAGGGGAAGCGGCCGAGCAGTACTTC
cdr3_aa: CASSWTGEAAEQYF

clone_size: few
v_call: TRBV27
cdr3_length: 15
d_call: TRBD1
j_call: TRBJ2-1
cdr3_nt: TGTGCCAGCAGTAAGGACAGGGCCCAATACAATGAGCAGTTCTTC
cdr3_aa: CASSKDRAQYNEQFF

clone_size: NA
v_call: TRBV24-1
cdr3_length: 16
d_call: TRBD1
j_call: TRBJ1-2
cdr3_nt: TGTGCCACCAGTGCCATTCCGGGACAGGGGGAGGAAGGCTACACCTTC
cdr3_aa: CATSAIPGQGEEGYTF

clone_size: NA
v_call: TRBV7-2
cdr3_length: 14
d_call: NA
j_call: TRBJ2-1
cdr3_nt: TGTGCCAGCAGCTCCGGGACTTTATACAATGAGCAGTTCTTC
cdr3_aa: CASSSGTLYNEQFF

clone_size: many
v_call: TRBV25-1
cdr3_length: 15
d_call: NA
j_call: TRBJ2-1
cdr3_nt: TGTGCCAGCAGTCCAACACAGGGAATCTACAATGAGCAGTTCTTC
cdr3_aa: CASSPTQGIYNEQFF

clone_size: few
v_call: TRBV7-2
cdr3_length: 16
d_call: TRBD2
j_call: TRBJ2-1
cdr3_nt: TGTGCCAGCAGCGCAAGACTAGCGGGAGCCTACAATGAGCAGTTCTTC
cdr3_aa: CASSARLAGAYNEQFF

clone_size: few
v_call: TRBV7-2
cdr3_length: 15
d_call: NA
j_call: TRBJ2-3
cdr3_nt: TGTGCCAGCAGCTTATGGCCCGACAGCCGGGATACGCAGTATTTT
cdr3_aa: CASSLWPDSRDTQYF

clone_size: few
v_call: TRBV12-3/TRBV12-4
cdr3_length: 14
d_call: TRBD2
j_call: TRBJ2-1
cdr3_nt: TGTGCCAGCGGAATAGCGGGGTGGGGGAATGAGCAGTTCTTC
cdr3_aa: CASGIAGWGNEQFF

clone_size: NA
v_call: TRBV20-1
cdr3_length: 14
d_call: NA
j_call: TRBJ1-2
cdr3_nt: TGCAGTGCTAGAGGAAGAAGGGTTTTGTATGGCTACACCTTC
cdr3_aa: CSARGRRVLYGYTF

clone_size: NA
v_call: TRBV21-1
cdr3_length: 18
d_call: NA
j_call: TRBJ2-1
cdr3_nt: TGTGCCAGCAGCAAAGTGGATAGCGGGAGGAAGGCCTACAATGAGCAGTTCTTC
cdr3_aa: CASSKVDSGRKAYNEQFF

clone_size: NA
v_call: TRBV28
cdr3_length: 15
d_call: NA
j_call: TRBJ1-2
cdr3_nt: TGTGCCAGCAGCTCATCCCGGGACGTTCACTATGGCTACACCTTC
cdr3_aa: CASSSSRDVHYGYTF

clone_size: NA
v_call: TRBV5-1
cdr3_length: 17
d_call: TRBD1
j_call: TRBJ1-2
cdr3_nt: TGCGCCAGCAGCTTGGCCGTCCCGGGACAGGGGACCTATGGCTACACCTTC
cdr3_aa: CASSLAVPGQGTYGYTF

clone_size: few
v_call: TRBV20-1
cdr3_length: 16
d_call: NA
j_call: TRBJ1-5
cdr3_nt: TGCAGTGCTAGGGGTTTAGGGGCCGGTAGCAATCAGCCCCAGCATTTT
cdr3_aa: CSARGLGAGSNQPQHF

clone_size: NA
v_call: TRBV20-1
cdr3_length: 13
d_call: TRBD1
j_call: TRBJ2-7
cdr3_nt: TGCAGTGCCAGACAGGGGGCGCGGTACGAGCAGTACTTC
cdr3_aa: CSARQGARYEQYF

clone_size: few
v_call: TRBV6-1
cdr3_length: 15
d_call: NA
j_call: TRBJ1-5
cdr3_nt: TGTGCCAGCAGTGAGTCCAGGGACCGCTATCAGCCCCAGCATTTT
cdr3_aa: CASSESRDRYQPQHF

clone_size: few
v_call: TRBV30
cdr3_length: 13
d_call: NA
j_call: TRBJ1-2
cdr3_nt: TGTGCCTGGATCCTGAGCATGGGCTATGGCTACACCTTC
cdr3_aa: CAWILSMGYGYTF

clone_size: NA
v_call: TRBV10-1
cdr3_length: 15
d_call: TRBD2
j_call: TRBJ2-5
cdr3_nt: TGCGCCAGCAGTGAGGCGGGGGGCAGGTTGAAGACCCAGTACTTC
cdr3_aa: CASSEAGGRLKTQYF

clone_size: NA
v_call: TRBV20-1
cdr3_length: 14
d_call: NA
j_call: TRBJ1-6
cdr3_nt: TGCAGTGCTAGAAAGTGGCAGGTGAATTCACCCCTCCACTTT
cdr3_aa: CSARKWQVNSPLHF

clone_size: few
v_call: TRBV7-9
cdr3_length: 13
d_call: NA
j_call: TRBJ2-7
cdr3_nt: TGTGCCAGCAGTCGTAAAACAGATTACGAGCAGTACTTC
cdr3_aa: CASSRKTDYEQYF

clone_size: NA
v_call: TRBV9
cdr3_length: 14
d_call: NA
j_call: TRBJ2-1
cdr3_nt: TGTGCCAGCAGCGGCTTGGGTGGATACAATGAGCAGTTCTTC
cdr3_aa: CASSGLGGYNEQFF

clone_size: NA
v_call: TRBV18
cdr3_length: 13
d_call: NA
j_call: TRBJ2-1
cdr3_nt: TGTGCCAGCTCACCAACTCCTACGAATGAGCAGTTCTTC
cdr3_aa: CASSPTPTNEQFF

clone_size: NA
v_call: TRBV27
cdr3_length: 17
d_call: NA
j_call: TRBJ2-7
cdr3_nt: TGTGCCACCAGGGAGTATGTGGGGAAATACCTCTCCTACGAGCAGTACTTC
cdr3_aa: CATREYVGKYLSYEQYF

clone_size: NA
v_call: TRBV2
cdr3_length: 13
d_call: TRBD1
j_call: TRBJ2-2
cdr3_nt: TGTGCCAGCGGGACAGGGGGGGCCGGGGAGCTGTTTTTT
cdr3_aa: CASGTGGAGELFF

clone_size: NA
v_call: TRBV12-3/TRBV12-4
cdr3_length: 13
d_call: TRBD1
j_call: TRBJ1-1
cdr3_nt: TGTGCCAGCAGAGGACAGGGGTTGACTGAAGCTTTCTTT
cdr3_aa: CASRGQGLTEAFF

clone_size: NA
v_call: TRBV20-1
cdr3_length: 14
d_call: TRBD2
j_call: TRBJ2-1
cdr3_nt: TGCAGTGCATGGGGGGCTAGCGGGAATGGTGAGCAGTTCTTC
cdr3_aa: CSAWGASGNGEQFF

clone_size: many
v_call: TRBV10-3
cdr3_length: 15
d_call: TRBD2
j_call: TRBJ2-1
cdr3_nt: TGTGCCATCAGGCAGACTAGCGGGAGGTACAATGAGCAGTTCTTC
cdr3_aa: CAIRQTSGRYNEQFF

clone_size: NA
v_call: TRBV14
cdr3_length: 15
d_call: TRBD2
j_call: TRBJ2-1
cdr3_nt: TGTGCCAGCAGCCAAGATCAGGCTAGCGGGAGAGGTCAGTTCTTC
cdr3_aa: CASSQDQASGRGQFF

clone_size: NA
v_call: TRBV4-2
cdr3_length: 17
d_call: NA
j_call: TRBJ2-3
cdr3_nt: TGTGCCAGCAGCCAAGATATTCGGGGGACAACAGCCGGTACGCAGTATTTT
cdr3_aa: CASSQDIRGTTAGTQYF

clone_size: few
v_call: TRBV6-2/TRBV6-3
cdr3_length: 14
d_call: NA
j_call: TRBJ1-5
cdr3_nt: TGTGCCAGCAGGCCTTATAATAGCAATCAGCCCCAGCATTTT
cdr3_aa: CASRPYNSNQPQHF

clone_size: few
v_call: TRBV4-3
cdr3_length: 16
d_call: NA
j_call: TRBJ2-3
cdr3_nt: TGCGCCAGCAGCCAAGAGGCGGGGAAAAGCACAGATACGCAGTATTTT
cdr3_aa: CASSQEAGKSTDTQYF

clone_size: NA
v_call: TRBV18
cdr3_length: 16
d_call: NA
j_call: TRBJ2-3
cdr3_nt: TGTGCCAGCTCACCAAGGTCGCAGGGCCCTACAGATACGCAGTATTTT
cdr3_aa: CASSPRSQGPTDTQYF

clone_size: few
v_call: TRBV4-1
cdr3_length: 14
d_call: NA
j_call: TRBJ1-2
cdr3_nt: TGCGCCAGCAGCCAAGAAGGGGCTAACTATGGCTACACCTTC
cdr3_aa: CASSQEGANYGYTF

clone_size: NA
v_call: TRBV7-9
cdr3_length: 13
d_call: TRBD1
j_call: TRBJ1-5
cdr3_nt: TGTGCCAGCACGGGACAGGACAATCAGCCCCAGCATTTT
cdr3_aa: CASTGQDNQPQHF

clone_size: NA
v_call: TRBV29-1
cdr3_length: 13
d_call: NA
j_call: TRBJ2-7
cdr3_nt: TGCAGCGTTGCCAGGGCCGCTTCCTACGAGCAGTACTTC
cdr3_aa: CSVARAASYEQYF

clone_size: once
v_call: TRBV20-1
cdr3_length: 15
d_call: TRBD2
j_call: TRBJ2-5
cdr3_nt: TGCAGTGCTAGTAGGCCTAGCGGGAGCTATGTTGAGCAGTACTTC
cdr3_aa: CSASRPSGSYVEQYF

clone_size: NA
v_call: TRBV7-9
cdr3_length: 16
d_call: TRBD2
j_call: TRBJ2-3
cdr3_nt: TGTGCCAGCAGCCGCGCGATGCGGGAGGGCCAAGATACGCAGTATTTT
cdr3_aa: CASSRAMREGQDTQYF

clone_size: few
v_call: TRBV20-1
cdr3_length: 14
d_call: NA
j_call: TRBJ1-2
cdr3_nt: TGCAGTGCGTTCGCCCCCGGGAACCACTATGGCTACACCTTC
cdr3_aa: CSAFAPGNHYGYTF

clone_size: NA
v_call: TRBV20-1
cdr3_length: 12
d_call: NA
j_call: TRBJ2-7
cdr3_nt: TGCAGTGCTAGATTATCGACGTACGAGCAGTACTTC
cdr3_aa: CSARLSTYEQYF

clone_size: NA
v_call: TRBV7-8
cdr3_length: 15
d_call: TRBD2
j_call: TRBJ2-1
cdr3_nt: TGTGCCAGCAGCTTTGGGACTAGCGGGAGTCGGGAGCAGTTCTTC
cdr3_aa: CASSFGTSGSREQFF

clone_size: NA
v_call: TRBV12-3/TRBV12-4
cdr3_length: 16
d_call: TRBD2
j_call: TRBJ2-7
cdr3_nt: TGTGCCAGCAGTTTAAGATTAGCGGGGGTAGCACGGGAGCAGTACTTC
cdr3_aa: CASSLRLAGVAREQYF

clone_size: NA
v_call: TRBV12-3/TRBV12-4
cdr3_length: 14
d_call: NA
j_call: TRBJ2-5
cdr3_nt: TGTGCCAGCAGTTTAGGGACTACATATGAGACCCAGTACTTC
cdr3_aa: CASSLGTTYETQYF

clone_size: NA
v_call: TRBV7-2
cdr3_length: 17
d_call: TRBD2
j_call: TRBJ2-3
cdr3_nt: TGTGCCAGCAGCTTAGCGACTAGCGGGAGTGGTACAGATACGCAGTATTTT
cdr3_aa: CASSLATSGSGTDTQYF